The 25 T cell receptor beta chains below come from one sample, sequenced in a study of ipilimumab plus nivolumab after autologous stem cell transplantation. The data were produced by immunoSEQ multiplex PCR, yet TCRdb's version contains in-frame clones alone and is incomplete. The repertoire consists of 20,000 to 25,000 clones, with 77% occurring once and the leading ten covering around 20%. The sample was PBMCs, taken in a trial of ipilimumab plus nivolumab as post-transplant consolidation. Receptor source: a male donor with diffuse large B-cell lymphoma.

This clone was counted a few times. V and J are TRBV6-6 and TRBJ2-7, with TRBD2 matching over 11 bases. V was pared by 1 base and J by 4 bases, with 3 bases of the junction left unmatched. This CDR3 has 15 amino acids. Germline V gives CDR1 MNHNY, CDR2 SVGAGI (reference sequence). CDR3 sequence reads: CASSYWGLAVYEQYF. Written as DNA, the CDR3 is TGTGCCAGCAGTTACTGGGGACTAGCGGTATACGAGCAGTACTTC.

This chain joins TRBV5-1 and TRBJ2-3; unclear D gene. The CDR3 has 16 amino acids. Germline CDR1 and CDR2: SGHRS and YFSETQ. V lost 0 bases to trimming and J lost 0 bases, with 11 bases between them. This CDR3 reads CASSLDSGFSTDTQYF. The CDR3 coding sequence is TGCGCCAGCAGCTTGGATTCAGGCTTTAGCACAGATACGCAGTATTTT.

The chain recombines TRBV19 with TRBJ1-2; D not resolved. The germline V gene has CDR1 LNHDA and CDR2 SQIVND (reference sequence). This CDR3 comprises 13 residues. V was clipped by 6 bases and J by 13 bases, with 21 bases between them. This CDR3 is CASSRQAATGGTF. The CDR3 bases are TGTGCCAGTAGCCGCCAAGCGGCTACCGGCGGCACCTTC.

The chain links TRBV2 to TRBJ1-5; D gene unclear. V was cut by 5 bases and J by 2 bases, with 16 bases left in between. Per germline, CDR1 SNHLY and CDR2 FYNNEI. There are 16 residues in the CDR3. The CDR3 sequence is CASSPGPWGGNQPQHF. In nucleotides, the CDR3 is TGTGCCAGCAGTCCCGGGCCCTGGGGTGGCAATCAGCCCCAGCATTTT. Drawing the rest from reference TRBV2 and TRBJ1-5, the complete variable domain is EPEVTQTPSHQVTQMGQEVILRCVPISNHLYFYWYRQILGQKVEFLVSFYNNEISEKSEIFDDQFSVERPDGSNFTLKIRSTKLEDSAMYFCASSPGPWGGNQPQHFGDGTRLSIL.

The rearrangement uses TRBV19 and TRBJ1-5; perhaps TRBD1 as D (5 bases). V was trimmed by 8 bases and J by 2 bases, leaving 19 bases between them. Germline values: CDR1 LNHDA, CDR2 SQIVND (reference sequence). This CDR3 is 16 amino acids long. The CDR3: CASDGTARLGNQPQHF. The CDR3 nucleotides read TGTGCCAGTGACGGGACGGCTAGACTGGGCAATCAGCCCCAGCATTTT.

The J gene is TRBJ2-1, the V gene TRBV18, with D perhaps assigned TRBD1 or TRBD2 (6 bases each). V was shortened by 3 bases and J by 7 bases, with 19 bases between the two germline ends. In germline, CDR1 is KGHSH, CDR2 LQKENI. CDR3 length equals 16 residues. The CDR3 DNA follows: TGTGCCAGCTCACCCCCGTCGAACAGGGAGGTGAATGAGCAGTTCTTC. It specifies CASSPPSNREVNEQFF.

V usage is TRBV29-1 and J usage is TRBJ1-5, with 9 bases that match TRBD1. The CDR3 totals 13 residues. With 6 bases clipped from V and 2 bases from J, the junction kept 2 bases outside the gene matches. The V gene's germline CDR1 is SQVTM and CDR2 ANQGSEA. CDR3 in DNA: TGCAGCGTGGGACAGGGAGGCAATCAGCCCCAGCATTTT. Its protein product is CSVGQGGNQPQHF.

The chain carries TRBV28 and TRBJ2-7; D tentatively reads TRBD1 or TRBD2 (5 bases each). The CDR3 spans 14 residues. Germline-derived CDR1 and CDR2 are MDHEN and SYDVKM. The V end was cut by 5 bases, the J end by 11 bases, with 22 bases between. The CDR3 sequence is CASSARDGPLKKYF. In DNA form, the CDR3 reads TGTGCCAGCAGTGCCCGGGACGGCCCCTTAAAAAAGTACTTC.

The chain links TRBV7-2 to TRBJ2-3; D gene uncertain. CDR1 and CDR2 (germline): SGHTA, FQGNSA. The CDR3 is 14 amino acids. The V gene lost 1 base and the J gene lost 0 bases, with 5 bases spanning the gap. The CDR3 nucleotides read TGTGCCAGCAGCTTAGGGACGAGCACAGATACGCAGTATTTT. Translation gives CASSLGTSTDTQYF.

There are a few counts of this clone. This chain joins TRBV10-3 and TRBJ2-5, with TRBD2 matching over 9 bases. V trimming: 3 bases; J trimming: 4 bases; junction bases outside the gene matches: 6. This CDR3 region has 15 residues. CDR1 ENHRY and CDR2 SYGVKD come from the germline V gene. CDR3 amino acids: CAISERKRGVETQYF. As DNA, the CDR3 is TGTGCCATCAGTGAACGTAAGCGGGGGGTAGAGACCCAGTACTTC.

V is TRBV7-9 and J is TRBJ1-4; tentative D call: TRBD1 (6 bases). There are 16 residues in the CDR3. Germline-derived CDR1 and CDR2 are SEHNR and FQNEAQ (reference sequence). The V and J ends lost 3 bases and 0 bases respectively, with 11 bases between them. Written as DNA, the CDR3 is TGTGCCAGCAGCTTCCAGGGGACCGCAACTAATGAAAAACTGTTTTTT. This codes for CASSFQGTATNEKLFF. The complete variable domain, with remaining parts taken from reference TRBV7-9 and TRBJ1-4, reads DTGVSQNPRHKITKRGQNVTFRCDPISEHNRLYWYRQTLGQGPEFLTYFQNEAQLEKSRLLSDRFSAERPKGSFSTLEIQRTEQGDSAMYLCASSFQGTATNEKLFFGSGTQLSVL.

This chain links TRBV18 with TRBJ1-1; perhaps TRBD1 as D (5 bases). The V end lost 3 bases, the J end lost 0 bases, and 11 bases lay between the germline ends. Germline V lookup: CDR1 KGHSH, CDR2 LQKENI. CDR3 length: 15 amino acids. CDR3 amino acids: CASSPPGSVNTEAFF. The CDR3 nucleotides read TGTGCCAGCTCACCGCCAGGGTCGGTGAACACTGAAGCTTTCTTT.

This clone was picked up one time. V and J are TRBV7-7 and TRBJ2-3; D perhaps matches TRBD2 (5 bases). The germline V gene has CDR1 SSHAT and CDR2 FNYEAQ (reference sequence). V was shortened by 5 bases and J by 7 bases, with 13 bases between the two germline ends. The CDR3 runs to 13 residues. The CDR3 coding sequence is TGTGCCAGCAGCCCATCCGGGGTGAATACGCAGTATTTT. Translated: CASSPSGVNTQYF. Together with reference TRBV7-7 and TRBJ2-3, the CDR3 gives the full variable domain: GAGVSQSPRYKVTKRGQDVTLRCDPISSHATLYWYQQALGQGPEFLTYFNYEAQPDKSGLPSDRFSAERPEGSISTLTIQRTEQRDSAMYRCASSPSGVNTQYFGPGTRLTVL.

A single count supports this clone. The chain is built from TRBV5-1 and TRBJ1-4; no clear D. Germline values: CDR1 SGHRS, CDR2 YFSETQ. The CDR3 consists of 17 residues. V lost 4 bases and J lost 0, with 16 bases in between. CDR3 in DNA: TGCGCCAGCAGCCCTACCACACAGAATCCAACTAATGAAAAACTGTTTTTT. Encoded protein: CASSPTTQNPTNEKLFF.

Comments on this clone: One end of the junction varies from germline; a read error may be responsible. The J gene is TRBJ2-2, the V gene TRBV18; D is possibly TRBD1 (6 bases). The CDR3 has 16 amino acids. Germline assignment: CDR1 KGHSH and CDR2 LQKENI. CDR3: CASSSPGQRDTGELFF. CDR3 DNA sequence: TGTGCCAGCTCATCCCCGGGACAAAGAGACACGGGGGAGCTGTTTTTT.

The gene calls are TRBV4-1 and TRBJ2-5; 8 positions match TRBD2. From germline, CDR1 is MGHRA and CDR2 YSYEKL. The CDR3 runs 16 residues. Trimming removed 4 bases from V and 5 bases from J; junction bases left unmatched: 12. Here the CDR3 reads CASSLITGGPEETQYF. In DNA form, the CDR3 reads TGCGCCAGCAGCCTAATCACGGGGGGGCCGGAGGAGACCCAGTACTTC.

As concerns this clone: The same CDR3 can be traced to other DNA sequences in this sample. The chain uses TRBV9 and TRBJ2-3, with 7 bases that match TRBD1. This CDR3 is built from 15 residues. Trimming removed 0 bases from V and 1 base from J; junction bases left unmatched: 2. CDR1 and CDR2 (germline): SGDLS, YYNGEE. CDR3 region: CASSVEGQGTDTQYF. The CDR3 nucleotides are TGTGCCAGCAGCGTAGAAGGACAGGGCACAGATACGCAGTATTTT. The full variable domain, with the rest looked up from reference TRBV9 and TRBJ2-3, is DSGVTQTPKHLITATGQRVTLRCSPRSGDLSVYWYQQSLDQGLQFLIQYYNGEERAKGNILERFSAQQFPDLHSELNLSSLELGDSALYFCASSVEGQGTDTQYFGPGTRLTVL.

This chain links TRBV12-2 with TRBJ1-6; TRBD1 is taken as the D call from the table, unchecked against the DNA. TRBV12-2 is a listed pseudogene. The CDR3 is 15 amino acids. In DNA, the CDR3 is TGTGCAAGTCGCTTAGCGCGACAGACCAATTCACCCCTCCACTTT. Encoded protein: CASRLARQTNSPLHF.

This clone was detected a few times. The chain uses TRBV28 and TRBJ1-1; D is perhaps TRBD1 (6 bases). The germline gives CDR1 MDHEN, CDR2 SYDVKM. V lost 6 bases and J 0 bases, leaving 14 bases between the germline ends. The CDR3 is 15 residues long. As DNA, the CDR3 is TGTGCCAGCAGAGAGGCAGGGGCCATGAACACTGAAGCTTTCTTT. Protein product: CASREAGAMNTEAFF.

This chain uses TRBV9 with TRBJ2-3; D call uncertain. The V and J ends lost 3 bases and 0 bases respectively, with 5 bases between them. The CDR3 is made up of 13 amino acids. CDR1 is SGDLS and CDR2 is YYNGEE in the germline V gene. CDR3 in amino acids: CASSASSTDTQYF. The CDR3 DNA reads as TGTGCCAGCAGCGCGTCTAGCACAGATACGCAGTATTTT.

The rearrangement joins TRBV13 to TRBJ1-4; possibly TRBD1 for D (6 bases). The CDR3 spans 14 residues. Germline V gives CDR1 PRHDT, CDR2 FYEKMQ (reference sequence). Trimming removed 5 bases from V and 4 bases from J, with 11 bases in between. The CDR3 region has the DNA TGTGCCAGCAGCGCCAGGGGTAATAATGAAAAACTGTTTTTT. This translates into CASSARGNNEKLFF.

The chain is built from TRBV19 and TRBJ1-1, with 8 positions matching TRBD1. The V and J ends lost 4 bases and 2 bases, in that order; junction bases with no gene match: 3. This CDR3 is built from 14 residues. Germline CDR1 and CDR2: LNHDA and SQIVND (reference sequence). The CDR3 sequence is CASSRGQENTEAFF. DNA for the CDR3: TGTGCCAGTAGTAGGGGACAGGAAAACACTGAAGCTTTCTTT.

The chain links TRBV4-3 to TRBJ1-1; D is undetermined. Per germline, CDR1 LGHNA and CDR2 YSLEER. V lost 3 bases and J lost 1, with 15 bases in between. The CDR3 is 16 amino acids. This CDR3 reads CASSQIKGWWNTEAFF. The CDR3 DNA follows: TGCGCCAGCAGCCAGATAAAAGGATGGTGGAACACTGAAGCTTTCTTT.

This clone occurred once. The junction and the germline gene differ at one end; a read error may be behind it. The rearrangement links TRBV6-5 to TRBJ1-5, with D possibly being TRBD1 (6 bases). The CDR3 contains 11 residues. Germline V CDR1 and CDR2: MNHEY, SVGAGI. In DNA, the CDR3 is TGTGCCAGCGGTATCGGAGGGACAAGGGCTTTT. Its translation: CASGIGGTRAF.

The CDR3 region is CASSPGGGVPYNEQFF. The CDR3, as DNA: TGTGCCAGCAGCCCTGGAGGGGGGGTTCCCTACAATGAGCAGTTCTTC. The chain carries TRBV11-3 and TRBJ2-1, with a tentative D call TRBD2 (7 bases). The germline CDR1 and CDR2 sequences are SGHNT and YENEEA. Trimming removed 5 bases from V and 2 bases from J, with 16 bases in between. The CDR3 consists of 16 residues.